The 4 T cell receptor beta chains below were found in one sample sequenced in a study of PD-L1 blockade in urothelial cancer. This sample's time point: pretreatment peripheral blood. This table comes from immunoSEQ multiplex PCR, and its TCRdb copy is limited to in-frame clones, with some not included. The sample includes roughly 91,000 clones, over 75% of them seen just once. The sequencing here drew on PBMCs, taken around atezolizumab (anti-PD-L1) treatment. The source is a man aged 60-69 years with urothelial cancer.

The chain recombines TRBV19 with TRBJ2-2, with a weak D call TRBD1 (6 bases). This CDR3 comprises 15 residues. The V gene's germline CDR1 is LNHDA and CDR2 SQIVND (reference sequence). V lost 5 bases, J lost 4 bases, and 14 bases lay in between. The CDR3 loop is CASSLGASVTGELFF. DNA of the CDR3: TGTGCCAGTAGTCTGGGGGCGTCGGTCACCGGGGAGCTGTTTTTT.

The chain employs TRBV6-5 and TRBJ2-7, with a tentative D call TRBD1 (6 bases). The V gene's germline CDR1 is MNHEY and CDR2 SVGAGI. Between the trimmed V and J ends, which lost 0 bases and 5 bases, there was a span of 14 bases. The CDR3 is 15 residues long. The CDR3 DNA reads as TGTGCCAGCAGTTACTCATACCGGACAGTCAACGAGCAGTACTTC. Amino acids: CASSYSYRTVNEQYF.

The rearrangement uses TRBV2 and TRBJ2-3, with 9 positions matching TRBD2. V lost 6 bases to trimming and J lost 2 bases; unmatched junction nucleotides: 9. Germline V CDR1 and CDR2: SNHLY, FYNNEI. This CDR3 has 16 amino acids. The CDR3 spells CASRPTSGLFTDTQYF. Written as DNA, the CDR3 is TGTGCCAGCAGACCTACTAGCGGGTTATTCACAGATACGCAGTATTTT.

V is TRBV29-1 and J is TRBJ1-5, with no clear D. Germline CDR1 SQVTM, CDR2 ANQGSEA. This CDR3 has 15 amino acids. V was trimmed by 5 bases and J by 1 base, leaving 15 bases between them. The CDR3, as DNA: TGCAGCGTTTCCGAGCTGGCGGGAAGCAATCAGCCCCAGCATTTT. This gives the protein CSVSELAGSNQPQHF.